Detailed here is one T cell receptor beta chain. Some clones are missing from TCRdb's copy, which holds only in-frame ones; the method was immunoSEQ multiplex PCR. The sample records 60,000 or so clones, 90% being singletons. Germline-derived CDR1 and CDR2 are GTSNPN and SVGIG (reference sequence). The CDR3 consists of 12 residues. V lost 7 bases, J lost 1 base, and 8 bases lay in between. This specimen belongs to a study of blood T cell repertoires in COVID-19. Overall study context: Collection of acute and convalescent COVID-19 samples took place in the United States, Italy and Spain. The cDNA or gDNA used as material had been derived from T cells, B-cell-depleted T cells, or PBMCs.

This TCR derives from a human donor with active COVID-19. The donor label of this sample is uncertain. V and J are TRBV30 and TRBJ1-3; D is undetermined. The sequencing input was peripheral blood. The DNA of the CDR3 is TGTGCCTCTCGGGGATCTGGAAACACCATATATTTT. Translation: CASRGSGNTIYF.